The present TCR beta chain was sequenced within a study of patients and donors after allogeneic stem cell transplantation (dated by TCRdb to about 2020). The CDR3 measures 13 amino acids from cysteine to phenylalanine. Only the CDR3 region is kept as DNA, spanning 39 bases read in frame from base 1. V is cut by 2 bases and J by 0 bases, and the space between the germline ends is 5 bases. Looking up the germline V gene (reference sequence) yields CDR1 SEHNR and CDR2 FQNEAQ. Details on this clonotype: What this receptor recognizes is not known. Being one base from a much bigger clone, this may be a read error.

Library prep was done by RT-PCR. Data came from a NextSeq 550. TCRdb reprocessed the public reads (quality trimming at Q25 with fastp, clone calling with MiXCR) and kept in-frame beta chains. Entries are consolidated by CDR3 protein sequence, retaining the most common genes and DNA. In all, the sample holds approximately 430,000 distinct CDR3 sequences, and roughly 17% of those were seen once. In total, the top ten clones hold 7.2% of the sample. Sequencing used blood, either unsorted or a sorted T cell fraction (not recorded which). The chain is encoded by TRBV7-9 joined to TRBJ2-7; the D gene identity is not certain. The source of this sequence is a human donor who was either an allogeneic HSCT recipient or a stem cell or donor lymphocyte infusion donor (not recorded which). It is not recorded whose cells these are; they may come from a transplant donor. The CDR3: CASSLSRSYEQYF. The DNA is as follows: TGTGCCAGCAGCTTAAGCCGCTCCTACGAGCAGTACTTC.